The clone carrying this TCR beta chain was seen once. Germline V gives CDR1 LGHNA, CDR2 YSLEER. CDR3 length: 16 amino acids. J was trimmed by 4 bases and V by 0 bases; bases with no gene match: 3. This sample is drawn from a study of blood T cell repertoires in COVID-19. For the study at large: Specimens from acute and convalescent COVID-19 originated in the United States, Italy and Spain. Sample material is recorded as cDNA or gDNA derived from T cells, B-cell-depleted T cells, or PBMCs.

Original analysis: Scientists estimated how many nucleated cells there were by amplifying reference gene primers. Data came from immunoSEQ multiplex PCR; TCRdb stores just in-frame clones and leaves some out. The DNA gave D and trimming, while V, J and clone size come from that table. The sample has about 190,000 clones, 80% to 90% seen once. The V and J genes are TRBV4-3 and TRBJ2-3, with TRBD2 identical over 11 bases. This sequence was found in a man in his thirties or forties with active or convalescent COVID-19. Sequenced material: peripheral blood. The CDR3 sequence is CASSQELAGGPDTQYF. CDR3 in DNA: TGCGCCAGCAGCCAAGAATTAGCGGGAGGGCCAGATACGCAGTATTTT.